The T cell receptor (beta chain) under discussion was sequenced for a study of immune heterogeneity within non-small cell lung tumors. Study details: In total, the tumors were 4 squamous cell carcinomas, around ten non-squamous carcinomas and 1 not otherwise specified.

TCRs were amplified from 450 to 700 ng gDNA of bulk tumor per sample. Multiple biopsies spaced far apart were taken from each primary tumor during surgery. Patients underwent curative surgery for non-small cell lung cancer (untreated and newly diagnosed). Points from the study as a whole: Higher local tumor mutational burden went with moderately higher local T-cell clonality, R roughly 0.35. Recurrence of the same dominant CDR3 beta clonotypes was seen across tumor sites within a patient, and site-unique high-frequency clones were present alongside them.

The germline V and J ends were trimmed by 1 base and 5 bases, with 15 bases remaining between them. CDR1 is DFQATT, CDR2 SNEGSKA, per germline (reference sequence). This CDR3 contains 16 residues. This clonotype rates as medium-sized. Its antigen is currently unknown. A first 10-cycle multiplex round used 32 V-gene and 13 J-gene primers on TCR beta CDR3. TCRdb reanalysed the multiplex PCR reads using MiXCR and keeps one entry per CDR3 protein. In the table there are about 2,500 distinct CDR3 sequences, around a quarter of which are singletons. The clonotype comes from a man aged 35-49 years with non-small cell lung cancer. The chain links TRBV20-1 to TRBJ2-6; possibly TRBD2 for D (7 bases). Sequencing input: lung tumor tissue. For the CDR3, the DNA is TGCAGTGCTAGAGCGCCCGGGGGGCGGAGGGCCAACGTCCTGACTTTC. This sequence encodes CSARAPGGRRANVLTF.